What follows are 20 T cell receptor beta chains derived from one specimen sequenced in a study of regulatory T cells in long-lasting Graves disease. To make TCR beta libraries, researchers used iRepertoire HTBI primers and Arm-PCR of CDR3 regions. TCRdb itself ran the multiplex PCR reads through MiXCR, one entry per CDR3 protein. The data show about 340,000 distinct CDR3 sequences, about 19% seen once. Time point here: persistent/refractory GD, antithyroid drugs over 5 years with positive TRAb. Generation of the TCR library employed RNA extracted from PBMCs. This sample comprised peripheral blood mononuclear cells (PBMCs), obtained when the disease was refractory, from a patient treated with antithyroid drugs. The source of these receptors is a female donor with Graves disease.

In this sample, this clonotype turned up once. A much larger clone lies one base from this, so it may be a read error. The chain has TRBV30 and TRBJ2-7, with D perhaps TRBD2 (6 bases). Between the trimmed V and J ends, which lost 0 bases and 8 bases, there was a span of 17 bases. This CDR3 spans 14 amino acids. Germline lookup yields CDR1 GTSNPN and CDR2 SVGIG (reference sequence). The CDR3: CAWSVYPVGRQQYF. The CDR3 nucleotides are TGTGCCTGGAGTGTATACCCCGTGGGGAGGCAGCAGTACTTC.

This clonotype was detected many times. The chain employs TRBV30 and TRBJ1-1; D remains ambiguous. Trimming stripped 1 base from V and 6 bases from J, with 12 bases between. This CDR3 contains 13 residues. Germline CDR1 and CDR2: GTSNPN and SVGIG (reference sequence). CDR3 bases: TGTGCCTGGAGTGCAAGAGGTGGCTCTGAAGCTTTCTTT. Translated: CAWSARGGSEAFF.

Worth noting for this clonotype: A much larger clone lies one base from this, so it may be a read error. The J gene is TRBJ1-2, the V gene TRBV5-1; D is perhaps TRBD1 (5 bases). CDR3 length equals 15 residues. The germline CDR1 and CDR2 sequences are SGHRS and YFSETQ. CDR3 residues: CACSLGDRTNYGYTF. The CDR3 DNA reads TGCGCCTGCAGCTTGGGAGACAGAACTAACTATGGCTACACCTTC. Complete variable domain (other parts from reference TRBV5-1 and TRBJ1-2): KAGVTQTPRYLIKTRGQQVTLSCSPISGHRSVSWYQQTPGQGLQFLFEYFSETQRNKGNFPGRFSGRQFSNSRSEMNVSTLELGDSALYLCACSLGDRTNYGYTFGSGTRLTVV.

This clonotype was recorded a few times. CDR3 amino acids: CASSIMASGTGELFF. CDR3 coding DNA: TGTGCCAGTAGTATAATGGCTAGCGGTACCGGGGAGCTGTTTTTT. The chain carries TRBV19 and TRBJ2-2; 7 bases align to TRBD2. V was pared by 2 bases and J by 5 bases, with 5 bases of the junction left unmatched. CDR3 length: 15 residues. From germline, CDR1 is LNHDA and CDR2 SQIVND (reference sequence).

This clonotype was counted only a few times. The V gene is TRBV4-1, the J gene TRBJ2-4; 14 nucleotides line up with TRBD2. Germline lookup yields CDR1 MGHRA and CDR2 YSYEKL. The length of the CDR3 is 20 residues. V was pared by 4 bases and J by 2 bases, with 13 bases of the junction left unmatched. CDR3 DNA sequence: TGCGCCAGCAGCCTGATGGGACTAGCGGGAGAGGGTAGGACCAAAAACATTCAGTACTTC. It encodes CASSLMGLAGEGRTKNIQYF.

Many counts were recorded for this clonotype. The chain employs TRBV6-1 and TRBJ2-7, with D possibly being TRBD2 (5 bases). The germline V and J ends were trimmed by 2 bases and 2 bases, with 13 bases remaining between them. Germline V gives CDR1 MNHNS, CDR2 SASEGT. This CDR3 is 15 amino acids long. In DNA, the CDR3 is TGTGCCAGCAGTGAAAGCCGAGGGTTTCCCTACGAGCAGTACTTC. Protein: CASSESRGFPYEQYF.

This clonotype was seen repeatedly, ten times or more. The chain has TRBV28 and TRBJ1-3; D remains ambiguous. Per the germline V gene, CDR1 is MDHEN and CDR2 is SYDVKM. The CDR3 runs to 16 residues. V was cut by 7 bases and J by 4 bases, with 20 bases left in between. In nucleotides, the CDR3 is TGTGCCAGCACCCTCCCGACCCCGACGACGGGAAACACCATATATTTT. Protein product: CASTLPTPTTGNTIYF.

This clonotype was seen only a few times. The chain links TRBV27 to TRBJ2-2, with 11 bases that match TRBD2. With V trimmed by 6 bases and J by 4 bases, 10 bases remained unmatched. From germline, CDR1 is MNHEY and CDR2 SMNVEV (reference sequence). This CDR3 is 17 amino acids long. The CDR3 loop is CASRRLAGRGITGELFF. The CDR3 coding sequence is TGTGCCAGCAGGAGACTAGCGGGGAGGGGGATCACCGGGGAGCTGTTTTTT.

There are a few counts of this clonotype. The genes are TRBV15 and TRBJ2-2, with TRBD2 matching 7 bases. Germline assignment: CDR1 LNHNV and CDR2 YYDKDF (reference sequence). This CDR3 region has 18 residues. V dropped 3 bases and J dropped 0; count of bases not matched to a gene: 10. This CDR3 reads CATSSLLGGGSNTGELFF. The CDR3 DNA reads as TGTGCCACCAGCAGTCTTTTGGGGGGGGGATCGAACACCGGGGAGCTGTTTTTT.

This clonotype was recorded only once. A read error is likely here: a far larger clone is one base away. The rearrangement joins TRBV12-3 or TRBV12-4 to TRBJ2-5; 8 positions agree with TRBD1. The CDR3 contains 15 residues. DNA of the CDR3: TGTGCCAGCAGTTTAGGGCCAGGGGGCTTGGAGACCCAGCACTTC. The encoded protein is CASSLGPGGLETQHF.

The CDR3 DNA sequence: TGTGCCAGCAGAAGATATATGAACACTGAAGCTTTCTTT. It is translated as CASRRYMNTEAFF. The chain joins TRBV6-4 to TRBJ1-1, with D uncertain. Per germline, CDR1 MRHNA and CDR2 SNTAGT. The CDR3 spans 13 residues. V lost 6 bases and J 0 bases, leaving 8 bases between the germline ends.

This clonotype was recorded a few times. CDR3 coding DNA: TGCGCCAGCAGTGGACTACACAATGAGCAGTTCTTC. It translates to CASSGLHNEQFF. The chain carries TRBV10-2 and TRBJ2-1; D may be TRBD2 (5 bases). V was pared by 4 bases and J by 5 bases, with 6 bases between. Germline lookup yields CDR1 WSHSY and CDR2 SAAADI. The CDR3 sequence is 12 residues long.

This clonotype occurred many times. V is TRBV6-1 and J is TRBJ2-5; D remains unclear. This CDR3 has 13 residues. Between the trimmed V and J ends, which lost 3 bases and 2 bases, there was a span of 7 bases. Germline CDR1 and CDR2: MNHNS and SASEGT. Here the CDR3 DNA reads TGTGCCAGCAGTGAGGGTCCACAAGAGACCCAGTACTTC. Translating gives CASSEGPQETQYF.

V gene TRBV19 combines with J gene TRBJ1-1; D uncertain. This CDR3 has 13 residues. CDR1 is LNHDA and CDR2 is SQIVND in the germline V gene (reference sequence). Trimming removed 3 bases from V and 6 bases from J, with 11 bases in between. CDR3 loop: CASSIKGRPEAFF. The CDR3 nucleotides are TGTGCCAGTAGTATCAAAGGAAGGCCTGAAGCTTTCTTT.

The rearrangement uses TRBV20-1 and TRBJ2-7; TRBD2 might be the D (6 bases). Germline CDR1 is DFQATT and CDR2 is SNEGSKA (reference sequence). The germline V and J ends were trimmed by 2 bases and 4 bases, with 15 bases remaining between them. The CDR3 loop spans 14 amino acids. CDR3 in DNA: TGCAGTGCTAGACGGTGGGGGAGGACATACGAGCAGTACTTC. Translating it yields CSARRWGRTYEQYF.

This clonotype was counted many times. The chain uses TRBV5-1 and TRBJ1-1; possibly TRBD1 for D (5 bases). The CDR3 has 14 amino acids. Trimming cost V 4 bases and J 10 bases, with 20 bases left between them. Looked up from germline, CDR1 is SGHRS and CDR2 is YFSETQ. CDR3: CASSISRAEVSAFF. For the CDR3, the DNA is TGCGCCAGCAGCATTAGCAGGGCCGAGGTTTCAGCTTTCTTT.

The V gene is TRBV7-3, the J gene TRBJ1-3; D perhaps matches TRBD1 (5 bases). This CDR3 has 15 residues. Germline V gene data show CDR1 as SGHTA and CDR2 as FQGTGA. The V gene lost 2 bases and the J gene lost 1 base, with 9 bases spanning the gap. The CDR3 region is CASSLASGSGNTIYF. The CDR3 DNA is TGTGCCAGCAGCTTAGCTTCAGGGTCTGGAAACACCATATATTTT.

In this sample, this clonotype turned up many times. The rearrangement uses TRBV6-5 and TRBJ2-5, with 7 bases matching TRBD1. Germline-derived CDR1 and CDR2 are MNHEY and SVGAGI. V was pared by 2 bases and J by 1 base, with 1 base of the junction left unmatched. This CDR3 region has 14 residues. The CDR3: CASSYGDSQETQYF. The CDR3 DNA is TGTGCCAGCAGTTACGGGGACAGCCAAGAGACCCAGTACTTC.

In its sample, this clonotype was seen many times. The CDR3 DNA reads as TGTGCCAGCAGTAACGCTAATGCGGGGAAACTGTTTTTT. Its translation: CASSNANAGKLFF. The chain links TRBV12-3 or TRBV12-4 to TRBJ1-4; the D is unclear. The V end lost 5 bases, the J end lost 11 bases, and 15 bases lay between the germline ends. CDR3 length equals 13 residues.

This clonotype showed up just a few times. The chain carries TRBV6-8 and TRBJ2-5; D uncertain. Germline loops: CDR1 MNHGY, CDR2 SAAAGT. V was pared by 8 bases and J by 1 base, with 11 bases between. The CDR3 is 13 amino acids. CDR3 in amino acids: CASRVRFQETQYF. The CDR3, as DNA: TGTGCCAGCCGCGTGCGGTTCCAAGAGACCCAGTACTTC.